A selection of T cell receptor beta chains follows, all from one sample in a study of T cells in Graves' hyperthyroidism and ophthalmopathy. From the multiplex PCR reads, TCRdb called clonotypes with MiXCR, one entry per CDR3 protein. The table lists 400,000 to 600,000 distinct CDR3 sequences, around 21% of them singletons. The sequencing input was blood. The receptor source for this set is a man aged 18 to 29 with Graves' hyperthyroidism. Both conserved end residues are part of each CDR3. A D gene is named only where the DNA matches it firmly. Size values are once, few and many counts, or a class for expanded clones, and some rows have none.

clone size,D gene,V gene,J gene,CDR3 DNA,CDR3 protein
.,TRBD1,TRBV2,TRBJ1-2,TGTGCCAGCAGTGAAGCGGGGGGACAGAACTATGGCTACACCTTC,CASSEAGGQNYGYTF
.,TRBD1,TRBV10-3,TRBJ1-1,TGTGCCATCAGTGAGCCCGGGACAGTCACTGAAGCTTTCTTT,CAISEPGTVTEAFF
many,TRBD1,TRBV25-1,TRBJ1-1,TGTGCCAGCAGCGGGACAGGGGGTAAATCAGCTTTCTTT,CASSGTGGKSAFF
many,.,TRBV20-1,TRBJ1-1,TGCAGTGCTCCTCCTCTTATGGGAGTACTTTCTGAAGCTTTCTTT,CSAPPLMGVLSEAFF
many,.,TRBV7-8,TRBJ1-2,TGTGCCAGCAGCTTAATCAGGGACCATGGCTACACCTTC,CASSLIRDHGYTF
many,.,TRBV28,TRBJ2-7,TGTGCCAGCACGGTAGGGGGTCCCCTCTACGAGCAGTACTTC,CASTVGGPLYEQYF
.,TRBD2,TRBV3-1,TRBJ2-2,TGTGCCAGCAGCCAAGTTGTAGCGGGGATGAACACCGGGGAGCTGTTTTTT,CASSQVVAGMNTGELFF
.,.,TRBV15,TRBJ2-7,TGTGCCACCAGCAGAGATGGCGGGGTGGAATCCTACGAGCAGTACTTC,CATSRDGGVESYEQYF
many,.,TRBV20-1,TRBJ2-5,TGCAGTGCTAGAGATAACTTAGGCCAAGAGACCCAGTACTTC,CSARDNLGQETQYF
many,TRBD1,TRBV28,TRBJ2-7,TGTGCCACCCTAACAGGGGTCGACGAGCAGTACTTC,CATLTGVDEQYF
few,TRBD1,TRBV5-1,TRBJ2-2,TGCGCCAGCAGCTTAGAACCCCACAGGGGGCCCACGTTGAACACCGGGGAGCTGTTTTTT,CASSLEPHRGPTLNTGELFF
.,.,TRBV20-1,TRBJ1-5,TGCAGTGCTATCAGGGGCGGCAATCAGCCCCAGCATTTT,CSAIRGGNQPQHF
many,.,TRBV19,TRBJ1-2,TGTGCCAGTAGTATTACGGCAGGGCATGGCTACACCTTC,CASSITAGHGYTF
many,.,TRBV6-1,TRBJ1-5,TGTGCCTGTTACTCGGGGTTCAATCAGCCCCAGCATTTT,CACYSGFNQPQHF
few,.,TRBV9,TRBJ2-7,TGTGCCAGCAGCAGAGGCGGCAGGGGCGCTAGCTACGAGCAGTACTTC,CASSRGGRGASYEQYF
many,TRBD1,TRBV19,TRBJ1-5,TGTGCCAGTAGTATGGCAGGGGGCGGGCAGCCCCAGCATTTT,CASSMAGGGQPQHF
few,TRBD2,TRBV5-6,TRBJ2-2,TGTGCCAGCAGCTCCCCGACTAGCGTGGCCGGGGAGCTGTTTTTT,CASSSPTSVAGELFF
.,TRBD1,TRBV6-1,TRBJ1-2,TGTGCCAGCAGTGAATTGGGGACAGGGTTCAGCTACACCTTC,CASSELGTGFSYTF
.,TRBD1,TRBV12-3/TRBV12-4,TRBJ1-5,TGTGCCAGCAGACGGGGACAGGGCTCCGTAAGCAATCAGCCCCAGCATTTT,CASRRGQGSVSNQPQHF
many,.,TRBV27,TRBJ2-4,TGTGCCAGCAGTCAGACCCCTTGGGGAAACATTCAGTACTTC,CASSQTPWGNIQYF
many,TRBD1,TRBV27,TRBJ1-2,TGTGCCAGCAGCATAGGACAGGGGGCCGGCTACACCTTC,CASSIGQGAGYTF
many,TRBD1,TRBV20-1,TRBJ2-7,TGCAGTGCGCAGGGGGGACAGGGGATTTTGGGCGAGCAGTACTTC,CSAQGGQGILGEQYF
.,.,TRBV12-3/TRBV12-4,TRBJ1-2,TGTGCCAGCAGTTTCAGGAGGGATGGGCATGGCTACACCTTC,CASSFRRDGHGYTF
many,.,TRBV9,TRBJ2-5,TGTGCCAGCAGCGTAGCCAGGACAACAGAGACCCAGTACTTC,CASSVARTTETQYF
many,TRBD1,TRBV9,TRBJ1-1,TGTGCCAGCAGCGGAGGGGGCCGTGGCACTGAAGCTTTCTTT,CASSGGGRGTEAFF
many,.,TRBV19,TRBJ1-1,TGTGCCAGTAGTATCCCGGAGGGCGGGTACACTGAAGCTTTCTTT,CASSIPEGGYTEAFF
many,.,TRBV20-1,TRBJ1-2,TGCAGTGCAGGGGGGGGGTCGTATGGCTACACCTTC,CSAGGGSYGYTF
.,.,TRBV5-1,TRBJ2-6,TGCGCCAGCAGCTTGGCCGGGGCGGGTTCTGGGGCCAACGTCCTGACTTTC,CASSLAGAGSGANVLTF
many,.,TRBV2,TRBJ1-2,TGTGCCAACAGTGAAGAGGGACCCCAGGGGTCGAGCTATGGCTACACCTTC,CANSEEGPQGSSYGYTF
many,.,TRBV2,TRBJ2-2,TGTGCCAGCAGAGACAGCACCGGGGAGCTGTTTTTT,CASRDSTGELFF
many,.,TRBV6-1,TRBJ1-3,TGTGCCAGCATAATCGACAGAGGCTCTGGAAACACCATATATTTT,CASIIDRGSGNTIYF
many,.,TRBV6-5,TRBJ1-1,TGTGCCAGCAGGCAGACAACCGCGAACACTGAAGCTTTCTTT,CASRQTTANTEAFF
.,.,TRBV28,TRBJ1-5,TGTGCCAGCAGAGTCGGACAGCATGCAGGTCAGCCCCAGCATTTT,CASRVGQHAGQPQHF
few,.,TRBV12-3/TRBV12-4,TRBJ1-2,TGTGCCAGTCGAGATGGGGGGGGGTATGGCTACACCTTC,CASRDGGGYGYTF
.,.,TRBV7-2,TRBJ2-5,TGTGCCAGCAGCCCACTACGGGGGGAGACCCAGTACTTC,CASSPLRGETQYF
many,.,TRBV4-1,TRBJ2-7,TGCGCCAGCAGCCAAGGGACATACTCCTACGAGCAGTACTTC,CASSQGTYSYEQYF
few,.,TRBV6-5,TRBJ2-2,TGTGCCAGCAGTTACTCGACCTACACCGGGGAGCTGTTTTTT,CASSYSTYTGELFF
few,.,TRBV12-3/TRBV12-4,TRBJ1-2,TGTGCCAGCAGCACCGACCTGGGCTATGGCTACACCTTC,CASSTDLGYGYTF
many,.,TRBV19,TRBJ1-1,TGTGCCAGTACCCCTTCCCATCCGGGAGGCACTGAAGCTTTCTTT,CASTPSHPGGTEAFF
many,TRBD1,TRBV12-3/TRBV12-4,TRBJ2-7,TGTGCCAGCAGTCAGACAGGGAGTCGGCCCGAGCAGTACTTC,CASSQTGSRPEQYF
many,.,TRBV29-1,TRBJ2-5,TGCAGCGCTGGAGGGACCGCCTGGGAGACCCAGTACTTC,CSAGGTAWETQYF
many,.,TRBV7-2,TRBJ1-1,TGTGCCAGCAGCTTATTGGCCCTGAAGAACAGACCGAATGCGAACACTGAAGCTTTCTTT,CASSLLALKNRPNANTEAFF
many,.,TRBV11-2,TRBJ2-5,TGTGCCAGCAGCGCGAACCAACCCCCGCAAGAGACCCAGTACTTC,CASSANQPPQETQYF
many,TRBD1,TRBV2,TRBJ1-1,TGTGCCAGCAGACGGGACAGACTGAACACTGAAGCTTTCTTT,CASRRDRLNTEAFF
many,.,TRBV19,TRBJ1-1,TGTGCCAGTAGGACCCTCCGGGGGGAGACTGAAGCTTTCTTT,CASRTLRGETEAFF
once,.,TRBV12-3/TRBV12-4,TRBJ1-6,TGTGCCAGCAGTCCAGGAGTTTGGCCCCTCCACTTT,CASSPGVWPLHF
.,.,TRBV6-2/TRBV6-3,TRBJ1-2,TGTGCCAGCAGTTACTCCGGCGGCCAAAACTATGGCTACACCTTC,CASSYSGGQNYGYTF
.,.,TRBV12-3/TRBV12-4,TRBJ2-2,TGTGCCAGCAGTCCATGGGCAGGGGCGATACTCACCGGGGAGCTGTTTTTT,CASSPWAGAILTGELFF
many,.,TRBV28,TRBJ2-5,TGTGCCAGCAGTTTAGAGGGAGGGGGTTGGGGGGAGACCCAGTACTTC,CASSLEGGGWGETQYF
many,.,TRBV19,TRBJ2-2,TGTGCCAGTAACGGGGACGAGGGGAGCGGGGAGCTGTTTTTT,CASNGDEGSGELFF
many,.,TRBV11-2,TRBJ1-1,TGTGCCAGCAGAGAAAGGGATTTGAACACTGAAGCTTTCTTT,CASRERDLNTEAFF
many,TRBD1,TRBV28,TRBJ2-2,TGTGCCAGCAGTTCCACCTCGGACAGGGACACCGGGGAGCTGTTTTTT,CASSSTSDRDTGELFF